This is a list of T cell receptor beta chains from one sample in a study of metastatic and nonmetastatic thyroid tumors. TCRdb re-analyzed the PCR reads through MiXCR. The table has some 5,200 clones, about 30% seen once. Sample: adjacent normal tissue. The source is a female donor with papillary thyroid cancer or a benign thyroid nodule (not recorded which). Some clones in this sample may be carry-over from other donors' samples. The CDR3 runs from the conserved cysteine through the conserved F or W. A D gene is named only where the DNA matches it firmly. Expanded clones get a size class; other rows say once, few or many, or leave the size out.

j_call | v_call | d_call | clone_size | cdr3_nt | cdr3_aa
TRBJ2-3 | TRBV24-1 | TRBD2 | few | TGTGCCACCAGTGTTAGGACTAGCGGGGCTGGGGATACGCAGTATTTT | CATSVRTSGAGDTQYF
TRBJ2-7 | TRBV9 | NA | NA | TGTGCCAGCAGCGCAGGCGACCTCGGTGGCGAGCAGTACTTC | CASSAGDLGGEQYF
TRBJ2-5 | TRBV20-1 | NA | once | TGCAGTGCAGCACAAGAAGAGACCCAGTACTTC | CSAAQEETQYF
TRBJ2-1 | TRBV11-2 | TRBD2 | many | TGTGCCAGCAGCCGCCGGGGGACTAATCTGTTCTTC | CASSRRGTNLFF
TRBJ2-7 | TRBV9 | NA | NA | TGTGCCAGCAGTCCCATGAGGGACTCCTACGAGCAGTACTTC | CASSPMRDSYEQYF
TRBJ2-1 | TRBV6-1 | NA | medium-sized | TGTGCCAGCAGTGAACAGGGAGTCTATCAGTTCTTC | CASSEQGVYQFF
TRBJ1-1 | TRBV18 | TRBD1 | NA | TGTGCCAGCTCTCTCGACAGGGTCAACACTGAAGCTTTCTTT | CASSLDRVNTEAFF
TRBJ1-2 | TRBV6-1 | NA | many | TGTGCCAGCAGTGACTACAGGGTCTTTAATGTCTATGGCTACACCTTC | CASSDYRVFNVYGYTF
TRBJ2-1 | TRBV6-1 | NA | few | TGTGCCAGCAGCATCCAGGGCGACTCCTACAATGAGCAGTTCTTC | CASSIQGDSYNEQFF
TRBJ2-2 | TRBV12-3/TRBV12-4 | NA | few | TGTGCCAGCAGCTTAGCGCTGCCGGTTACCGGGGAGCTGTTTTTT | CASSLALPVTGELFF
TRBJ2-5 | TRBV5-6 | NA | NA | TGTGCCAGCAGCTTTCGAGAGACCCAGTACTTC | CASSFRETQYF
TRBJ2-7 | TRBV3-1 | TRBD1 | large | TGTGCCAGCAGCCAAATGCTACTCGGACAGGGGCCAGCCTACGAGCAGTACTTC | CASSQMLLGQGPAYEQYF
TRBJ2-5 | TRBV10-1 | TRBD1 | NA | TGCGCCAGCAGTGGGACAGGGGAAGAGACCCAGTACTTC | CASSGTGEETQYF
TRBJ2-7 | TRBV20-1 | NA | NA | TGCAGTGCTAGAGATCTCCGGGACATCAACTACGAGCAGTACTTC | CSARDLRDINYEQYF
TRBJ2-7 | TRBV4-3 | TRBD1 | few | TGCGCCAGCAGCCAAGGTGTACAACAGGGGGGAAGGGGCATGGACTTC | CASSQGVQQGGRGMDF
TRBJ2-7 | TRBV14 | TRBD1 | NA | TGTGCCAGCAGCCCCCGATCGGGACAGGGTTTCTCCTACGAGCAGTACTTC | CASSPRSGQGFSYEQYF
TRBJ2-5 | TRBV7-6 | NA | many | TGTGCCAGCAGCTTAGTAGCGGGGACAGGGAGAGAGACCCAGTACTTC | CASSLVAGTGRETQYF
TRBJ1-4 | TRBV27 | NA | few | TGTGCCAGCAGCCCCGGAGATGCGGGGACGGAGGAAAAACTGTTTTTT | CASSPGDAGTEEKLFF
TRBJ2-4 | TRBV20-1 | TRBD2 | medium-sized | TGCAGTGCTAGAGGGGGTAGCGGGAGTCTGGACATTCAGTACTTC | CSARGGSGSLDIQYF
TRBJ2-7 | TRBV6-2/TRBV6-3 | TRBD2 | NA | TGTGCCAGCAGTTATCGGACTAGCGGGAAATTAAACTACGAGCAGTACTTC | CASSYRTSGKLNYEQYF
TRBJ1-5 | TRBV6-1 | NA | few | TGTGCCAGCAGTGTTCGGGGTCTCGATCAGCCCCAGCATTTT | CASSVRGLDQPQHF
TRBJ1-1 | TRBV27 | NA | many | TGTGCCAGCAGTTTAGGCAGGGGAACTGAAGCTTTCTTT | CASSLGRGTEAFF
TRBJ1-3 | TRBV13 | NA | NA | TGTGCCAGCAGCTTAGAGGGCCAGTCAAATGTTGTTTTT | CASSLEGQSNVVF